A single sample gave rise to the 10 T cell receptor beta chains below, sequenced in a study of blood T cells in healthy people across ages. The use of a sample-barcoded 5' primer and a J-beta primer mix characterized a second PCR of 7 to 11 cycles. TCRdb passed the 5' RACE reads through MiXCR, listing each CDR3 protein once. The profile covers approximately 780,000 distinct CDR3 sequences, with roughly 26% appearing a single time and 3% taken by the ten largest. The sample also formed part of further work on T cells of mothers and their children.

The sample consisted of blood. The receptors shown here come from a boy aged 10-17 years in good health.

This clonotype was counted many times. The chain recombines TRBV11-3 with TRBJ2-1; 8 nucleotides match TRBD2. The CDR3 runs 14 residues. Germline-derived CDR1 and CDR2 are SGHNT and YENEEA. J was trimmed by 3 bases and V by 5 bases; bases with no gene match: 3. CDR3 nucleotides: TGTGCCAGCAGCCCAACTAGCGGCTACAATGAGCAGTTCTTC. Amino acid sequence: CASSPTSGYNEQFF.

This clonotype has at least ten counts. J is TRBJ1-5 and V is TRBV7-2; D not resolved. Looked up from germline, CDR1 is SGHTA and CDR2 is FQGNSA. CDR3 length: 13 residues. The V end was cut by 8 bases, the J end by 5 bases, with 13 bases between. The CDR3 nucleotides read TGTGCCAGCTCACTAGGGCGGGATCAGCCCCAGCATTTT. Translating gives CASSLGRDQPQHF.

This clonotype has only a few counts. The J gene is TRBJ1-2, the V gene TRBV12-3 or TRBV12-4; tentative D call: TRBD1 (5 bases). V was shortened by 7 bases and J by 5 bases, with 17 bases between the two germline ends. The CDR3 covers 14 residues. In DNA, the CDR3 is TGTGCCAGCAACCCCCGGGGACCTCGGTATGGCTACACCTTC. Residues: CASNPRGPRYGYTF.

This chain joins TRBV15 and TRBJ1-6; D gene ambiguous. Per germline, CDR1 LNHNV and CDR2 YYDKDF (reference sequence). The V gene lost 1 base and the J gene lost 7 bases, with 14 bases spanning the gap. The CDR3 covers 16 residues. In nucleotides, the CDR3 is TGTGCCACCAGCAGAGGACCTAAGGGAGACAATTCACCCCTCCACTTT. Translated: CATSRGPKGDNSPLHF.

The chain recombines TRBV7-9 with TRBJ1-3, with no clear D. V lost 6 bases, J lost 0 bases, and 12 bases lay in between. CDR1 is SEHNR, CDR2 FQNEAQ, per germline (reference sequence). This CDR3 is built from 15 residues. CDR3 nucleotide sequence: TGTGCCAGCAGATCAGACGGGATCTCTGGAAACACCATATATTTT. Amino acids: CASRSDGISGNTIYF.

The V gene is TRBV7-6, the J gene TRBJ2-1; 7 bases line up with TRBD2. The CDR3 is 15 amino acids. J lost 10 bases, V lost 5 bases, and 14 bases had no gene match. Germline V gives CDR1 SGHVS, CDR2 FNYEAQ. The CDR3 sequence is CASSPSGPPAGEQFF. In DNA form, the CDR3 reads TGTGCCAGCAGCCCTAGCGGCCCCCCCGCCGGGGAGCAGTTCTTC.

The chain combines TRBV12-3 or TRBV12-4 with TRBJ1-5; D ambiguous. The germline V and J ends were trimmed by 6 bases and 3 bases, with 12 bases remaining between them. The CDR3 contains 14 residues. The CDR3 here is CASRTDLANQPQHF. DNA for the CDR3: TGTGCCAGCAGAACCGACCTGGCCAATCAGCCCCAGCATTTT.

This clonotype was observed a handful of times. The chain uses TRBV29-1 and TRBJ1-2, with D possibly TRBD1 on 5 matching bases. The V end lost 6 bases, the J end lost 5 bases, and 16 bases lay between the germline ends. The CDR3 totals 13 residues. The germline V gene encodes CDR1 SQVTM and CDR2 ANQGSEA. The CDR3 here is CSVRRSGRYGYTF. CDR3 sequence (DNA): TGCAGCGTCCGACGCTCGGGGCGTTATGGCTACACCTTC.

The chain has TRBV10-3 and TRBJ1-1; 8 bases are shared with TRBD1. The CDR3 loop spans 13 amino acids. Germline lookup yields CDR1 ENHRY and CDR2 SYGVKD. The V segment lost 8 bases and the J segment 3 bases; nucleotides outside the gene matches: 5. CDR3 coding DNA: TGTGCCATCCAGGGGGCTCGGGACACTGAAGCTTTCTTT. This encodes CAIQGARDTEAFF.

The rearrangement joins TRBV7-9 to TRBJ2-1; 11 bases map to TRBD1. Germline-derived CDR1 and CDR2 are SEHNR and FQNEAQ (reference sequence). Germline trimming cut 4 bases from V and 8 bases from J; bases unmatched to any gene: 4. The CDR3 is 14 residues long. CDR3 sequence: CASSWTGGKDEQFF. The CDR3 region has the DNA TGTGCCAGCAGCTGGACAGGGGGCAAAGATGAGCAGTTCTTC.